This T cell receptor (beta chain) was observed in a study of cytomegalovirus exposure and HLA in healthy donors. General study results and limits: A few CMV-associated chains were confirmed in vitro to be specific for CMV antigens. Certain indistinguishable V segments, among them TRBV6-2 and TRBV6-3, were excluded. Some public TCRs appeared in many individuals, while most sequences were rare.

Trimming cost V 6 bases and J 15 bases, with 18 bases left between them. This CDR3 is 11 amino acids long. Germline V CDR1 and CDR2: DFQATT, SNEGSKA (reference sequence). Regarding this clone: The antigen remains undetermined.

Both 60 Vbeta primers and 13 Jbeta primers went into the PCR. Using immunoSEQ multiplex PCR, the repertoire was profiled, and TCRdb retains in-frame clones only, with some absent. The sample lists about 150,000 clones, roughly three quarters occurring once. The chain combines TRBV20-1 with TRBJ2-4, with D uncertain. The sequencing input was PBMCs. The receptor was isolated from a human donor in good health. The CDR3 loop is CSALNSKRSYF. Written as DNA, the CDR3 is TGCAGTGCACTGAACAGTAAACGGTCGTACTTC.